One and the same sample provided the 23 T cell receptor beta chains below, sequenced in a study of cytomegalovirus exposure and HLA in healthy donors. Here immunoSEQ multiplex PCR was the method, and the copy in TCRdb shows in-frame clones only, minus some. The sample has more than 70,000 clones, about 95% seen once. What was sequenced was PBMCs. The source of these receptors is a young man in good health and CMV-seropositive.

Only one count was recorded for this clone. J is TRBJ2-3 and V is TRBV7-8; D uncertain. Germline V gene lookup returns CDR1 SGHVS and CDR2 FQNEAQ. This CDR3 comprises 17 residues. Trimming took off 4 bases at V and 3 bases at J, with 20 bases between the two ends. The CDR3 is CASSSPSNSLETDTQYF. CDR3 sequence (DNA): TGTGCCAGCAGCTCCCCCTCAAACAGTCTCGAAACAGATACGCAGTATTTT.

V gene TRBV5-4 combines with J gene TRBJ2-1, with D possibly matching TRBD1 (6 bases). Trimming stripped 2 bases from V and 2 bases from J, with 17 bases between. Germline-derived CDR1 and CDR2 are SGHNT and YYREEE (reference sequence). The CDR3 has 17 amino acids. DNA for the CDR3: TGTGCCAGCAGCTTACCCCTTAGGGGGAACACCTACAATGAGCAGTTCTTC. This translates into CASSLPLRGNTYNEQFF. The variable domain in full, completed from reference TRBV5-4 and TRBJ2-1, reads ETGVTQSPTHLIKTRGQQVTLRCSSQSGHNTVSWYQQALGQGPQFIFQYYREEENGRGNFPPRFSGLQFPNYSSELNVNALELDDSALYLCASSLPLRGNTYNEQFFGPGTRLTVL.

This rearrangement joins TRBV19 to TRBJ2-1; 9 bases are a match to TRBD1. Trimming took 5 bases from V and 3 from J; bases not matched to a gene: 5. Germline CDR1 is LNHDA and CDR2 is SQIVND (reference sequence). The CDR3 is 15 residues long. The CDR3 nucleotides are TGTGCCAGTAGTCCCCCGGACAGGGGCTACAATGAGCAGTTCTTC. Protein product: CASSPPDRGYNEQFF.

The chain links TRBV6-5 to TRBJ1-1; 10 positions agree with TRBD1. Trimming cost V 6 bases and J 1 base; bases outside gene matches: 5. Germline V CDR1 and CDR2: MNHEY, SVGAGI. There are 15 residues in the CDR3. This CDR3 reads CASRTGGAGNTEAFF. CDR3 bases: TGTGCCAGCAGGACAGGGGGCGCGGGGAACACTGAAGCTTTCTTT.

This sequence joins TRBV27 and TRBJ2-5; 11 bases map to TRBD1. The V gene end was trimmed by 5 bases and the J gene end by 5 bases; junction bases not matched to a gene: 10. The CDR3 runs 16 residues. The germline V gene encodes CDR1 MNHEY and CDR2 SMNVEV (reference sequence). CDR3 residues: CASSGLGTGGGETQYF. The CDR3 nucleotides read TGTGCCAGCAGTGGGCTTGGGACAGGGGGTGGGGAGACCCAGTACTTC.

The genes are TRBV7-2 and TRBJ2-1, with 10 bases that match TRBD1. The CDR3 has 15 amino acids. The V gene's germline CDR1 is SGHTA and CDR2 FQGNSA. Germline trimming cut 3 bases from V and 6 bases from J; bases unmatched to any gene: 5. The CDR3 spells CASSFTRQGANEQFF. The DNA of the CDR3 is TGTGCCAGCAGCTTCACCCGACAGGGGGCCAATGAGCAGTTCTTC. The variable domain in full, completed from reference TRBV7-2 and TRBJ2-1, reads GAGVSQSPSNKVTEKGKDVELRCDPISGHTALYWYRQSLGQGLEFLIYFQGNSAPDKSGLPSDRFSAERTGGSVSTLTIQRTQQEDSAVYLCASSFTRQGANEQFFGPGTRLTVL.

The rearrangement links TRBV30 to TRBJ1-2; D unclear. V lost 4 bases and J 2 bases, leaving 17 bases between the germline ends. The CDR3 runs 15 residues. Germline CDR1 and CDR2: GTSNPN and SVGIG (reference sequence). CDR3 sequence reads: CAWIPLNNQNYGYTF. The CDR3 DNA reads TGTGCCTGGATCCCCTTGAACAACCAGAACTATGGCTACACCTTC.

This sequence joins TRBV6-1 and TRBJ1-5; D is ambiguous. V dropped 2 bases and J dropped 1 base, with 9 bases sitting between them. This CDR3 is built from 15 residues. Germline assignment: CDR1 MNHNS and CDR2 SASEGT. In DNA form, the CDR3 reads TGTGCCAGCAGTGAACTTGCGGCGAGCAATCAGCCCCAGCATTTT. Translation: CASSELAASNQPQHF.

The V and J genes are TRBV18 and TRBJ2-2; D remains unclear. The length of the CDR3 is 15 residues. The V and J ends lost 3 bases and 1 base respectively, with 9 bases between them. The germline V gene has CDR1 KGHSH and CDR2 LQKENI. The CDR3 loop reads CASSPIDKNTGELFF. The CDR3 DNA is TGTGCCAGCTCACCCATAGACAAGAACACCGGGGAGCTGTTTTTT.

This clone was observed a handful of times. The CDR3 region is CASSLKSGNYGYTF. DNA of the CDR3: TGTGCCAGCAGCTTAAAGTCAGGGAACTATGGCTACACCTTC. This chain links TRBV7-9 with TRBJ1-2; D may be TRBD1 (5 bases). V was cut by 2 bases and J by 2 bases, with 9 bases left in between. The germline CDR1 and CDR2 sequences are SEHNR and FQNEAQ (reference sequence). The CDR3 totals 14 residues.

CDR3 DNA sequence: TGTGCCATCAGGGAGACAGGGGATATCACAGATACGCAGTATTTT. Amino acids: CAIRETGDITDTQYF. This chain joins TRBV10-3 and TRBJ2-3, with 8 bases fitting TRBD1. V shed 6 bases, J shed 2 bases, and the junction held 7 bases outside the gene matches. This CDR3 has 15 amino acids. Per the germline V gene, CDR1 is ENHRY and CDR2 is SYGVKD.

This sequence joins TRBV27 and TRBJ2-7, with 7 bases fitting TRBD1. V shed 3 bases and J 1 base; nucleotides not matched to a gene: 0. CDR3 size: 13 residues. Germline assignment: CDR1 MNHEY and CDR2 SMNVEV (reference sequence). The CDR3 is CASSLGQSYEQYF. As DNA, the CDR3 is TGTGCCAGCAGTTTGGGACAGTCCTACGAGCAGTACTTC.

This clone appeared once. The rearrangement joins TRBV30 to TRBJ1-1, with D perhaps matching TRBD1 (5 bases). This CDR3 contains 12 residues. V was pared by 3 bases and J by 4 bases, with 9 bases between. Germline CDR1 and CDR2: GTSNPN and SVGIG (reference sequence). The CDR3 reads CAWSRVATEAFF. As DNA, the CDR3 is TGTGCCTGGAGCAGGGTGGCCACTGAAGCTTTCTTT. The variable domain in full, with the rest retrieved from reference TRBV30 and TRBJ1-1, is SQTIHQWPATLVQPVGSPLSLECTVEGTSNPNLYWYRQAAGRGLQLLFYSVGIGQISSEVPQNLSASRPQDRQFILSSKKLLLSDSGFYLCAWSRVATEAFFGQGTRLTVV.

This chain connects TRBV6-5 to TRBJ2-7; TRBD1 matches at 9 bases. The germline V gene has CDR1 MNHEY and CDR2 SVGAGI. This CDR3 is 13 amino acids long. V lost 4 bases to trimming and J lost 5 bases; unmatched junction nucleotides: 3. The CDR3 DNA is TGTGCCAGCAGTTGGGACAGGGACAACGAGCAGTACTTC. It translates to CASSWDRDNEQYF.

The rearrangement joins TRBV14 to TRBJ2-5; 9 bases map to TRBD2. From germline, CDR1 is SGHDN and CDR2 FVKESK. Losses at the gene ends were 0 bases for V and 1 base for J; bases not matched to a gene: 9. There are 18 residues in the CDR3. The CDR3 spells CASSQDGLAGIPQETQYF. The CDR3 DNA sequence: TGTGCCAGCAGCCAAGATGGGCTAGCGGGAATACCCCAAGAGACCCAGTACTTC.

For the CDR3, the DNA is TGTGCCAGCCTCACAGACCCCTCTGGAAACACCATATATTTT. Translated, it gives CASLTDPSGNTIYF. The rearrangement uses TRBV7-2 and TRBJ1-3, with D unclear. V lost 8 bases and J lost 0, with 11 bases in between. This CDR3 has 14 residues. Germline assignment: CDR1 SGHTA and CDR2 FQGNSA.

The genes are TRBV19 and TRBJ1-1; TRBD1 agrees at 9 bases. The germline CDR1 and CDR2 sequences are LNHDA and SQIVND (reference sequence). V gave up 6 bases and J gave up 4 bases; unmatched junction bases: 9. The CDR3 has 15 amino acids. CDR3 in amino acids: CASRPDRGKFTEAFF. The CDR3 region has the DNA TGTGCCAGTAGGCCAGACAGGGGGAAATTCACTGAAGCTTTCTTT.

The rearrangement uses TRBV5-6 and TRBJ1-1, with 8 bases aligning to TRBD1. The V gene's germline CDR1 is SGHDT and CDR2 YYEEEE. This CDR3 comprises 15 residues. V was clipped by 3 bases and J by 5 bases; unmatched bases: 9. The CDR3 nucleotides read TGTGCCAGCAGCTCGACAGGGGAGGTGCGGACTGAAGCTTTCTTT. Protein sequence: CASSSTGEVRTEAFF.

The table lists this clone with a few counts. V gene TRBV18 combines with J gene TRBJ2-7; D might be TRBD2 (7 bases). This CDR3 comprises 15 residues. The germline V gene has CDR1 KGHSH and CDR2 LQKENI. Trimming removed 3 bases at V and 0 bases at J, with 12 bases between. CDR3 protein: CASSPPGGPSYEQYF. The CDR3 region has the DNA TGTGCCAGCTCACCGCCCGGGGGGCCCTCCTACGAGCAGTACTTC. Full variable domain (remainder filled in from reference TRBV18 and TRBJ2-7): NAGVMQNPRHLVRRRGQEARLRCSPMKGHSHVYWYRQLPEEGLKFMVYLQKENIIDESGMPKERFSAEFPKEGPSILRIQQVVRGDSAAYFCASSPPGGPSYEQYFGPGTRLTVT.

The chain has TRBV9 and TRBJ1-2, with 7 bases fitting TRBD1. J was trimmed by 5 bases and V by 0 bases; bases with no gene match: 4. Germline loops: CDR1 SGDLS, CDR2 YYNGEE. CDR3 size: 14 residues. Here the CDR3 reads CASSVAGTAYGYTF. CDR3 nucleotide sequence: TGTGCCAGCAGCGTAGCCGGGACAGCGTATGGCTACACCTTC.

This chain uses TRBV29-1 with TRBJ2-1; D unclear. Germline assignment: CDR1 SQVTM and CDR2 ANQGSEA. Trimming took off 1 base at V and 10 bases at J, with 11 bases between the two ends. This CDR3 spans 12 amino acids. CDR3: CSVEGAAGEQFF. The DNA of the CDR3 is TGCAGCGTTGAAGGTGCGGCTGGGGAGCAGTTCTTC.

The J gene is TRBJ1-1, the V gene TRBV7-8; D is unclear. The CDR3 loop spans 13 amino acids. Trimming cost V 2 bases and J 4 bases, with 8 bases left between them. CDR1 SGHVS and CDR2 FQNEAQ come from the germline V gene. The CDR3 DNA follows: TGTGCCAGCAGCTTAACACGAGGCACTGAAGCTTTCTTT. Translated: CASSLTRGTEAFF.

This clone came up once. V gene TRBV4-2 combines with J gene TRBJ2-1; TRBD1 aligns across 7 bases. Trimming took 4 bases from V and 4 from J; bases not matched to a gene: 16. The CDR3 loop spans 18 amino acids. CDR1 and CDR2 from the germline V gene are LGHNA and YNFKEQ. CDR3 amino acids: CASSPRTGGVGVYNEQFF. The DNA for the CDR3 is TGTGCCAGCAGCCCACGGACAGGTGGGGTAGGGGTTTACAATGAGCAGTTCTTC.